The clone carrying this T cell receptor (beta chain) came up many times. Its antigen remains unidentified. These data belong to a study of T cell repertoires in cytomegalovirus infection. Study in general: It can be stated that public TCR beta signatures indicated CMV infection as well as a matching HLA type.

The CDR3 runs to 13 residues. CDR1 and CDR2 from the germline V gene are GTSNPN and SVGIG (reference sequence). TCRdb fed the reads into MiXCR, producing one record per CDR3 protein. The sample shows 65,000 to 95,000 distinct CDR3 sequences, less than 4.5% of them seen only once. Study observations and caveats: What dominated the ex vivo response were HLA-C-restricted CMV-specific TCR beta clonotypes. Cumulative frequency of public TCR beta families picked out carriers of CMV plus the relevant HLA.

The sample taken for sequencing was PBMCs. This sequence joins TRBV30 and TRBJ2-4; D tentatively reads TRBD1 or TRBD2 (5 bases each). The sequence was obtained from a human donor in good health (CMV status not recorded). Some clones in this sample may be carry-over from other donors' samples. CDR3 bases: TGTGCAGTAGGAGGACAATCCAAAAACATTCAGTACTTC. Its translation is CAVGGQSKNIQYF.